This passage covers 8 T cell receptor beta chains from one sample sequenced in a study of blood T cells in healthy people across ages. A second PCR of roughly 6 to 12 cycles used a sample-barcoded 5' primer and a J-beta primer mix. TCRdb passed the 5' RACE reads through MiXCR, listing each CDR3 protein once. This table has hundreds of thousands of distinct CDR3 sequences, under 65% appearing once. The source material was blood. The receptors come from a man in his 60s in good health.

This clonotype has more than one count but fewer than ten. This chain links TRBV20-1 with TRBJ2-5; TRBD2 aligns across 12 bases. CDR3 length: 14 amino acids. J was trimmed by 5 bases and V by 5 bases; bases with no gene match: 6. Germline V gene data show CDR1 as DFQATT and CDR2 as SNEGSKA (reference sequence). The CDR3 DNA is TGCAGTGCTTCGACTAGCGGGAGCGGGGAGACCCAGTACTTC. Its protein product is CSASTSGSGETQYF.

The genes are TRBV7-9 and TRBJ2-5; 8 bases agree with TRBD1. With 3 bases clipped from V and 4 bases from J, the junction kept 1 base outside the gene matches. CDR1 and CDR2 (germline): SEHNR, FQNEAQ (reference sequence). This CDR3 has 13 residues. In DNA form, the CDR3 reads TGTGCCAGCAGCTTGACAGGGGCAGAGACCCAGTACTTC. Its protein product is CASSLTGAETQYF.

The genes are TRBV20-1 and TRBJ2-4, with TRBD2 matching 7 bases. The J call may not be correct, given that the DNA end is closer to TRBJ2-7. Germline CDR1 is DFQATT and CDR2 is SNEGSKA (reference sequence). This CDR3 has 14 residues. The CDR3 region has the DNA TGCAGTGCCTTAGGAGTTACGGGGGGATACGAGCAGTACTTC. It translates to CSALGVTGGYEQYF.

The chain joins TRBV5-1 to TRBJ2-1; no clear D. Germline CDR1 SGHRS, CDR2 YFSETQ. Between the trimmed V and J ends, which lost 0 bases and 5 bases, there was a span of 9 bases. This CDR3 comprises 14 residues. CDR3 sequence (DNA): TGCGCCAGCAGCTTGGGACAACAAAACAATGAGCAGTTCTTC. Amino acids: CASSLGQQNNEQFF.

The chain is built from TRBV9 and TRBJ1-1, with D perhaps TRBD1 (5 bases). The CDR3 spans 14 residues. Germline-derived CDR1 and CDR2 are SGDLS and YYNGEE. The V end lost 1 base, the J end lost 4 bases, and 11 bases lay between the germline ends. The CDR3 bases are TGTGCCAGCAGCGTAACGCCGGGGGGCACTGAAGCTTTCTTT. Residues: CASSVTPGGTEAFF.

This chain links TRBV20-1 with TRBJ2-1; D not certain. The CDR3 has 14 amino acids. Trimming took off 4 bases at V and 6 bases at J, with 16 bases between the two ends. Germline CDR1 is DFQATT and CDR2 is SNEGSKA (reference sequence). The CDR3, as DNA: TGCAGTGCTATCCGGACGACCTTTGGCAATGAGCAGTTCTTC. Translating it yields CSAIRTTFGNEQFF.

V usage is TRBV4-2 and J usage is TRBJ2-6, with 8 bases matching TRBD1. J gave up 2 bases and V 2 bases, and 2 bases lay outside the gene matches. CDR1 and CDR2 (germline): LGHNA, YNFKEQ. The CDR3 is 16 amino acids. Here the CDR3 DNA reads TGTGCCAGCAGCCAAAGGACAGGGCCTGGGGCCAACGTCCTGACTTTC. Translated, it gives CASSQRTGPGANVLTF.

Remarks on this clonotype: Relative to the germline gene, one junction end is altered; a read error may explain this. The chain couples TRBV29-1 to TRBJ2-6; D is unresolved. This CDR3 has 18 amino acids. CDR1 and CDR2 (germline): SQVTM, ANQGSEA. CDR3 sequence (DNA): TGCAGCGTTGAAGATAGGCACGACCGTGGCTCTGAGGCCAACGTCCTGACTTTC. This translates into CSVEDRHDRGSEANVLTF.